This entry lists 28 T cell receptor beta chains sequenced from one sample in a study of CD8 T cells in ankylosing spondylitis. No antigens are known for them. Broader study findings: For ankylosing spondylitis blood, a TCR beta motif of 7 or 8 highly homologous variants appeared characteristic.

Via MiXCR, TCRdb re-called the 5' RACE reads, giving one row per CDR3 protein. Of about 750,000 distinct CDR3 sequences listed, about 20% are singletons. Source material: blood, either unsorted or a sorted T cell fraction (not recorded which). These receptors were obtained from a male donor with ankylosing spondylitis.

The chain links TRBV6-1 to TRBJ1-2; 7 positions agree with TRBD1. CDR3 length: 17 amino acids. CDR1 is MNHNS, CDR2 SASEGT, per germline. With V trimmed by 3 bases and J by 4 bases, 14 bases remained unmatched. This CDR3 reads CASSEPTWDRFIYGYTF. The CDR3 DNA reads as TGTGCCAGCAGTGAGCCAACCTGGGACAGATTCATCTATGGCTACACCTTC.

This clonotype was found a few times. This chain joins TRBV20-1 and TRBJ2-3, with 8 bases identical to TRBD2. Trimming cost V 4 bases and J 2 bases; bases outside gene matches: 8. Looked up from germline, CDR1 is DFQATT and CDR2 is SNEGSKA (reference sequence). The CDR3 runs to 15 residues. The CDR3 nucleotides are TGCAGTGCTACCAGCGGGAGAGCTAACACAGATACGCAGTATTTT. Amino acid sequence: CSATSGRANTDTQYF.

J is TRBJ2-2 and V is TRBV2; no clear D gene. CDR3 length equals 14 residues. Trimming left V 6 bases short and J 2 bases short, with 10 bases between. Germline V gene sequence: CDR1 SNHLY, CDR2 FYNNEI. CDR3 sequence reads: CASRSGGNTGELFF. CDR3 DNA sequence: TGTGCCAGCAGGTCCGGCGGAAACACCGGGGAGCTGTTTTTT. The full variable domain, its missing parts supplied by reference TRBV2 and TRBJ2-2, is EPEVTQTPSHQVTQMGQEVILRCVPISNHLYFYWYRQILGQKVEFLVSFYNNEISEKSEIFDDQFSVERPDGSNFTLKIRSTKLEDSAMYFCASRSGGNTGELFFGEGSRLTVL.

The chain carries TRBV11-2 and TRBJ2-1, with 9 bases fitting TRBD2. Germline CDR1 is SGHAT and CDR2 is FQNNGV. The CDR3 extends over 19 amino acids. After removal of 5 bases from V and 0 bases from J, the junction contained 14 bases not matched to a gene. The CDR3, as DNA: TGTGCCAGCAGCCCGAGGGGGCGGGGGGGACAAAGCTCCTACAATGAGCAGTTCTTC. Its translation is CASSPRGRGGQSSYNEQFF. The full variable domain, its missing parts supplied by reference TRBV11-2 and TRBJ2-1, is EAGVAQSPRYKIIEKRQSVAFWCNPISGHATLYWYQQILGQGPKLLIQFQNNGVVDDSQLPKDRFSAERLKGVDSTLKIQPAKLEDSAVYLCASSPRGRGGQSSYNEQFFGPGTRLTVL.

The gene calls are TRBV3-1 and TRBJ2-7, with D perhaps given as TRBD1 or TRBD2 (6 bases each). CDR1 is LGHDT, CDR2 YNNKEL, per germline (reference sequence). This CDR3 has 14 residues. The ends were cut back, 3 bases at V and 6 bases at J, with 15 bases in the middle. CDR3 sequence reads: CASSQAVEGGEQYF. The CDR3 bases are TGTGCCAGCAGCCAGGCCGTAGAGGGGGGCGAGCAGTACTTC.

The chain links TRBV20-1 to TRBJ2-1; 9 nucleotides match TRBD2. With V trimmed by 6 bases and J by 3 bases, 12 bases remained unmatched. This CDR3 has 16 amino acids. Germline V CDR1 and CDR2: DFQATT, SNEGSKA (reference sequence). The CDR3 bases are TGCAGTGCCCCCGATCCCGAGCGGGGGGTCTACAATGAGCAGTTCTTC. Protein product: CSAPDPERGVYNEQFF.

The V and J genes are TRBV11-2 and TRBJ2-1; 10 positions agree with TRBD2. The junction had 10 bases not matched to a gene; V was cut back by 5 bases and J by 6 bases. Germline V CDR1 and CDR2: SGHAT, FQNNGV. CDR3 length: 16 residues. CDR3 protein: CASSRIAGGRRNEQFF. The CDR3 coding sequence is TGTGCCAGCAGCCGAATAGCGGGGGGCCGACGCAATGAGCAGTTCTTC. Full variable domain (rest looked up from reference TRBV11-2 and TRBJ2-1): EAGVAQSPRYKIIEKRQSVAFWCNPISGHATLYWYQQILGQGPKLLIQFQNNGVVDDSQLPKDRFSAERLKGVDSTLKIQPAKLEDSAVYLCASSRIAGGRRNEQFFGPGTRLTVL.

J is TRBJ2-7 and V is TRBV7-6; TRBD2 matches at 8 bases. The junction had 6 bases not matched to a gene; V was cut back by 3 bases and J by 5 bases. The CDR3 has 14 amino acids. Per the germline V gene, CDR1 is SGHVS and CDR2 is FNYEAQ. The chain's CDR3 is CASSFSQTSDEQYF. CDR3 coding DNA: TGTGCCAGCAGCTTTAGTCAGACTAGCGACGAGCAGTACTTC.

The CDR3 protein is CASPLGGEGTDTQYF. CDR3 nucleotides: TGTGCCAGCCCTCTCGGGGGGGAAGGGACAGATACGCAGTATTTT. The rearrangement joins TRBV19 to TRBJ2-3, with 8 bases fitting TRBD2. The CDR3 is made up of 15 amino acids. Germline V CDR1 and CDR2: LNHDA, SQIVND (reference sequence). Trimming removed 9 bases from V and 3 bases from J; junction bases left unmatched: 11.

The chain has TRBV20-1 and TRBJ2-5; 7 nucleotides agree with TRBD2. Trimming removed 6 bases from V and 1 base from J; junction bases left unmatched: 11. CDR3 length: 15 amino acids. CDR1 and CDR2 (germline): DFQATT, SNEGSKA (reference sequence). CDR3 DNA sequence: TGCAGTGCCCCCGCCCCGTCTAGCGGCCAAGAGACCCAGTACTTC. This encodes CSAPAPSSGQETQYF.

This clonotype has a count of ten or more. CDR3 sequence reads: CASSAGQGAEAFF. As DNA, the CDR3 is TGTGCCAGCAGCGCCGGACAGGGGGCGGAAGCTTTCTTT. The chain employs TRBV6-1 and TRBJ1-1; TRBD1 matches 11 bases. CDR1 is MNHNS and CDR2 is SASEGT in the germline V gene. This CDR3 is 13 amino acids long. With 6 bases clipped from V and 8 bases from J, the junction kept 5 bases outside the gene matches.

This clonotype has just a few counts. The rearrangement links TRBV20-1 to TRBJ2-3; D is tentatively TRBD1 or TRBD2 (5 bases each). The ends were cut back, 5 bases at V and 5 bases at J, with 8 bases in the middle. This CDR3 comprises 11 residues. The germline CDR1 and CDR2 sequences are DFQATT and SNEGSKA (reference sequence). The CDR3 DNA sequence: TGCAGTGCTGGGGACCGAGATACGCAGTATTTT. Protein sequence: CSAGDRDTQYF.

This clonotype was counted a few times. The genes are TRBV7-3 and TRBJ2-1; 8 bases align to TRBD2. Germline CDR1 reads SGHTA; CDR2 reads FQGTGA. This CDR3 is 15 amino acids long. V dropped 5 bases and J dropped 5; count of bases not matched to a gene: 8. The CDR3 loop reads CASSTLSGSDNEQFF. The CDR3 DNA reads as TGTGCCAGCAGCACCCTCAGCGGGAGCGACAATGAGCAGTTCTTC. The complete variable domain, with remaining parts taken from reference TRBV7-3 and TRBJ2-1, reads GAGVSQTPSNKVTEKGKYVELRCDPISGHTALYWYRQSLGQGPEFLIYFQGTGAADDSGLPNDRFFAVRPEGSVSTLKIQRTERGDSAVYLCASSTLSGSDNEQFFGPGTRLTVL.

The chain joins TRBV9 to TRBJ2-7; 10 bases agree with TRBD2. Germline assignment: CDR1 SGDLS and CDR2 YYNGEE. The CDR3 sequence is 17 residues long. The junction had 10 bases not matched to a gene; V was cut back by 0 bases and J by 4 bases. The CDR3 reads CASSVGLAGAGTYEQYF. The CDR3 nucleotides read TGTGCCAGCAGCGTAGGTCTAGCGGGAGCCGGAACTTACGAGCAGTACTTC.

The chain uses TRBV12-3 or TRBV12-4 and TRBJ1-2; 9 nucleotides match TRBD1. Germline trimming cut 6 bases from V and 1 base from J; bases unmatched to any gene: 6. The CDR3 extends over 15 amino acids. The CDR3 coding sequence is TGTGCCAGCAGCCCGACAGGGGGTAATAACTATGGCTACACCTTC. It is translated as CASSPTGGNNYGYTF.

The rearrangement links TRBV7-9 to TRBJ2-1; D is perhaps TRBD2 (6 bases). The V end lost 4 bases, the J end lost 9 bases, and 16 bases lay between the germline ends. Germline lookup yields CDR1 SEHNR and CDR2 FQNEAQ (reference sequence). This CDR3 has 14 amino acids. Written as DNA, the CDR3 is TGTGCCAGCAGCTCGGTGGGGGGTTCGGGTGAGCAGTTCTTC. Encoded protein: CASSSVGGSGEQFF.

The CDR3 bases are TGTGCCACCAGCAGAGATGTTCTAGCGGGATTCACAGATACGCAGTATTTT. Its protein is CATSRDVLAGFTDTQYF. The V call is TRBV15, the J call TRBJ2-3, with 9 bases aligning to TRBD2. Germline V gene sequence: CDR1 LNHNV, CDR2 YYDKDF (reference sequence). CDR3 length: 17 residues. J lost 2 bases, V lost 0 bases, and 6 bases had no gene match.

The rearrangement uses TRBV27 and TRBJ2-3; 7 bases are a match to TRBD1. CDR1 and CDR2 from the germline V gene are MNHEY and SMNVEV (reference sequence). The CDR3 totals 16 residues. V lost 1 base, J lost 0 bases, and 4 bases stayed unmatched. The CDR3 nucleotides read TGTGCCAGCAGTTTATTGGGACAGATTAGCACAGATACGCAGTATTTT. This sequence encodes CASSLLGQISTDTQYF.

The rearrangement uses TRBV9 and TRBJ2-2; 7 nucleotides align to TRBD2. The CDR3 has 16 residues. The V segment lost 0 bases and the J segment 3 bases; nucleotides outside the gene matches: 5. Germline V lookup: CDR1 SGDLS, CDR2 YYNGEE. The chain's CDR3 is CASSVATSEYTGELFF. The CDR3, as DNA: TGTGCCAGCAGCGTAGCCACTAGCGAATACACCGGGGAGCTGTTTTTT.

In this sample, this clonotype turned up a few times. The CDR3 DNA reads as TGCAGTGTAGCGGAGGGGGGCTCTGGGGCCAACGTCCTGACTTTC. Translated: CSVAEGGSGANVLTF. The chain joins TRBV20-1 to TRBJ2-6; D possibly matches TRBD1 or TRBD2 (6 bases each). Trimming shortened V by 7 bases and J by 0 bases, and 13 bases separated the two germline ends. CDR3 size: 15 residues. Germline CDR1 DFQATT, CDR2 SNEGSKA (reference sequence).

This clonotype was picked up a small number of times. V gene TRBV14 combines with J gene TRBJ2-3; the match to TRBD2 covers 10 bases. The CDR3 is made up of 16 amino acids. V trimming: 4 bases; J trimming: 5 bases; junction bases outside the gene matches: 9. The germline gives CDR1 SGHDN, CDR2 FVKESK. CDR3 amino acids: CASSRSGGASKDTQYF. CDR3 DNA sequence: TGTGCCAGCAGCCGAAGCGGGGGGGCCTCAAAAGATACGCAGTATTTT.

This clonotype was picked up a small number of times. This chain connects TRBV12-5 to TRBJ2-5; 7 bases fit TRBD1. CDR3 length equals 13 residues. CDR1 is LGHNT and CDR2 is FRNRAP in the germline V gene. V dropped 6 bases and J dropped 4; count of bases not matched to a gene: 5. As DNA, the CDR3 is TGTGCTAGTGGCCCCGGGACAGTAGAGACCCAGTACTTC. Translating gives CASGPGTVETQYF.

This clonotype was counted a few times. The V gene is TRBV7-9, the J gene TRBJ2-7; 10 bases align to TRBD1. The V gene end was trimmed by 6 bases and the J gene end by 6 bases; junction bases not matched to a gene: 8. Per germline, CDR1 SEHNR and CDR2 FQNEAQ (reference sequence). This CDR3 contains 14 residues. The CDR3 sequence is CASRPGTGVFEQYF. The CDR3 coding sequence is TGTGCCAGCAGGCCCGGGACAGGGGTCTTCGAGCAGTACTTC.

This clonotype appeared many times. The chain joins TRBV12-3 or TRBV12-4 to TRBJ1-5; maybe TRBD1 (5 bases). Trimming shortened V by 6 bases and J by 3 bases, and 15 bases separated the two germline ends. The CDR3 is made up of 15 amino acids. CDR3 DNA: TGTGCCAGCAGCCCCCGTGGGGGAGACAATCAGCCCCAGCATTTT. This encodes CASSPRGGDNQPQHF.

The V and J genes are TRBV29-1 and TRBJ2-1, with TRBD2 matching 14 bases. The CDR3 extends over 14 amino acids. The V gene end was trimmed by 6 bases and the J gene end by 9 bases; junction bases not matched to a gene: 7. Germline values: CDR1 SQVTM, CDR2 ANQGSEA. This chain's CDR3 is CSVTPGTSGSEQFF. CDR3 DNA sequence: TGCAGCGTCACACCGGGGACTAGCGGGAGTGAGCAGTTCTTC.

V and J are TRBV30 and TRBJ1-1; 8 nucleotides align to TRBD1. Germline loops: CDR1 GTSNPN, CDR2 SVGIG (reference sequence). V dropped 7 bases and J dropped 4; count of bases not matched to a gene: 8. The CDR3 consists of 13 residues. The CDR3 sequence is CASQGQGGTEAFF. The CDR3 bases are TGTGCCTCCCAAGGACAGGGTGGCACTGAAGCTTTCTTT.

The rearrangement links TRBV19 to TRBJ1-2, with a tentative D call TRBD1 (5 bases). V was trimmed by 1 base and J by 2 bases, leaving 11 bases between them. Germline V gene data show CDR1 as LNHDA and CDR2 as SQIVND (reference sequence). This CDR3 region has 15 residues. The CDR3 sequence is CASSIVSPGNYGYTF. Here the CDR3 DNA reads TGTGCCAGTAGTATAGTGTCCCCAGGGAACTATGGCTACACCTTC.

The rearrangement links TRBV20-1 to TRBJ2-2; D remains unclear. The CDR3 totals 14 residues. CDR1 is DFQATT and CDR2 is SNEGSKA in the germline V gene (reference sequence). Trimming pared 2 bases from V and 0 bases from J, leaving 7 bases between. The CDR3 DNA reads as TGCAGTGCTAGAAGGCTAGCGAACACCGGGGAGCTGTTTTTT. Amino acids: CSARRLANTGELFF.